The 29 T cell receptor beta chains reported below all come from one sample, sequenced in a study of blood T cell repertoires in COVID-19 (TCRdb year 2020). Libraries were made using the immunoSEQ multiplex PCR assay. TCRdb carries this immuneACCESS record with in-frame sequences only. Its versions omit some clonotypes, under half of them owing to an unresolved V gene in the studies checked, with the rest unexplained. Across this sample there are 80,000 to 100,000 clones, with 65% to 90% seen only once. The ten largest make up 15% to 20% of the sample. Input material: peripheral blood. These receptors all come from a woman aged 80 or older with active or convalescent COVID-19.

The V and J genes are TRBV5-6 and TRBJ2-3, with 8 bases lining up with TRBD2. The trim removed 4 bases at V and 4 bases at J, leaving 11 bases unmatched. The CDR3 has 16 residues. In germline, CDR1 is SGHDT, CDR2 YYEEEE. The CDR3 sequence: CASSEVGTRTADTQYF. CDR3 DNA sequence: TGTGCCAGCAGCGAAGTCGGGACTAGGACTGCAGATACGCAGTATTTT.

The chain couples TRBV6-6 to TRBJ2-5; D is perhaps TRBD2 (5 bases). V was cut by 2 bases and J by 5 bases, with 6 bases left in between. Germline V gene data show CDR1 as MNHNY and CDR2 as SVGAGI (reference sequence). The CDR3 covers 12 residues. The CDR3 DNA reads TGTGCCAGCAGTTACACGGGGGAGACCCAGTACTTC. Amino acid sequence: CASSYTGETQYF.

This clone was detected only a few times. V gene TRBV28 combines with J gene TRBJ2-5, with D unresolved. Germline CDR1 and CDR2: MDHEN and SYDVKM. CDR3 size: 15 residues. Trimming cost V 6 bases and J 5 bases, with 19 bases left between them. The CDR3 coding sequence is TGTGCCAGCAGGCTGCGGAGTGAATCGTGGGAGACCCAGTACTTC. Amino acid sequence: CASRLRSESWETQYF.

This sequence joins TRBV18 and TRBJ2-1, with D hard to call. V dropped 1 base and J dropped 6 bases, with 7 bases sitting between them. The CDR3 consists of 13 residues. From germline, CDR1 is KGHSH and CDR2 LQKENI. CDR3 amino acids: CASSPQESNEQFF. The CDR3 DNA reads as TGTGCCAGCTCACCACAGGAGAGCAATGAGCAGTTCTTC.

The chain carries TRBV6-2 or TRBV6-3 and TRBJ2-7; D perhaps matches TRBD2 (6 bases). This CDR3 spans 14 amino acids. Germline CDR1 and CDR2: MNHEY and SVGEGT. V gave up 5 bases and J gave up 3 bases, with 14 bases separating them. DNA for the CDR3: TGTGCCAGCAGTAGCCCCCTCGGGGGCTACGAGCAGTACTTC. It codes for CASSSPLGGYEQYF.

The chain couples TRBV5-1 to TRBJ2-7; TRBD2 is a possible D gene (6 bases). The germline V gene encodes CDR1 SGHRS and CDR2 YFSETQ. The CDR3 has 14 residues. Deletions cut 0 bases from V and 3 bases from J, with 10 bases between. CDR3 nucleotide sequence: TGCGCCAGCAGCTTGGCCGCCGGGGGCTACGAGCAGTACTTC. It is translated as CASSLAAGGYEQYF.

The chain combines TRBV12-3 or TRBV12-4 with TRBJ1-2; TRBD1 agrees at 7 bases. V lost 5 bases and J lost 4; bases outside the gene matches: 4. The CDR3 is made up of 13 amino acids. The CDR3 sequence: CASSGTGAYGYTF. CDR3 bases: TGTGCCAGCAGTGGAACAGGGGCCTATGGCTACACCTTC.

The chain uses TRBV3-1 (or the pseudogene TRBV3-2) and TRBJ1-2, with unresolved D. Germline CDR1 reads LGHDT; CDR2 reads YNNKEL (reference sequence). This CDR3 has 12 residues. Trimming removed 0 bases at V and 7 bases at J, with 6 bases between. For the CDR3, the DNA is TGTGCCAGCAGCCAAGACGAGCGTGGCTACACCTTC. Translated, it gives CASSQDERGYTF.

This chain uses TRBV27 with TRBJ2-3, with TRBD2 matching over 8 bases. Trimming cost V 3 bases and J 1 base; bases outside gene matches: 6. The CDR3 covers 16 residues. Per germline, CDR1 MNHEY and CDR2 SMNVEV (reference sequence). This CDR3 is CASSFWLAGGTDTQYF. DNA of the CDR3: TGTGCCAGCAGTTTCTGGCTAGCGGGTGGCACAGATACGCAGTATTTT.

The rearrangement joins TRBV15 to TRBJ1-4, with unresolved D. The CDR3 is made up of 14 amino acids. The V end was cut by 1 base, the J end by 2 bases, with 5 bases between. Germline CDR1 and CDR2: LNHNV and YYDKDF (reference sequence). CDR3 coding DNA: TGTGCCACCAGCAGAGGGAGGACTAATGAAAAACTGTTTTTT. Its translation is CATSRGRTNEKLFF.

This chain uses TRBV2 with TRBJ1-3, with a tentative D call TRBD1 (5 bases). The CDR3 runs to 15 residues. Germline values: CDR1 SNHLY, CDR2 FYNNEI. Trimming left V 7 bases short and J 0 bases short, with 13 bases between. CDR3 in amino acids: CASNQGGLSGNTIYF. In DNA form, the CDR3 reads TGTGCCAGCAACCAGGGAGGCCTCTCTGGAAACACCATATATTTT.

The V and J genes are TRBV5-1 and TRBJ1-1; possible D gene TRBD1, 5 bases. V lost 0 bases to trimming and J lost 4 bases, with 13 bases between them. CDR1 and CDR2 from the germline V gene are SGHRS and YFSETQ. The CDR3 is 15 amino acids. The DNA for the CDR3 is TGCGCCAGCAGCTTGGAATCCACAGGCGTCACTGAAGCTTTCTTT. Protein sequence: CASSLESTGVTEAFF.

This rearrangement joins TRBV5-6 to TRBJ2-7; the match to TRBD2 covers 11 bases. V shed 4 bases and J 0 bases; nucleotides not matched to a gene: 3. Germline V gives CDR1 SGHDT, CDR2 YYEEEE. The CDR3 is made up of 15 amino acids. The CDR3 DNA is TGTGCCAGCAGCCCACTAGCGGGAGCCTCCTACGAGCAGTACTTC. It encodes CASSPLAGASYEQYF.

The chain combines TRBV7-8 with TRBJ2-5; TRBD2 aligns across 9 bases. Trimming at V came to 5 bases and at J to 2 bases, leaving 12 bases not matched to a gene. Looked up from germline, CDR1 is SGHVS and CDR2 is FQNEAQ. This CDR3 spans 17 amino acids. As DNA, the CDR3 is TGTGCCAGCAGCCCGGGGCTAGCGGGGCCATCTCAAGAGACCCAGTACTTC. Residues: CASSPGLAGPSQETQYF. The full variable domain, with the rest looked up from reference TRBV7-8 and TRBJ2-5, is GAGVSQSPRYKVAKRGQDVALRCDPISGHVSLFWYQQALGQGPEFLTYFQNEAQLDKSGLPSDRFFAERPEGSVSTLKIQRTQQEDSAVYLCASSPGLAGPSQETQYFGPGTRLLVL.

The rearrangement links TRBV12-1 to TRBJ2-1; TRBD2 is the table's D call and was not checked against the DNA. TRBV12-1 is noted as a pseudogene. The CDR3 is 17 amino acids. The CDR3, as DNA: TGTGCCAGCAGCCCATCCCCAGGACTAGCGAAAGGCAATGAGCAGTTCTTC. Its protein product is CASSPSPGLAKGNEQFF.

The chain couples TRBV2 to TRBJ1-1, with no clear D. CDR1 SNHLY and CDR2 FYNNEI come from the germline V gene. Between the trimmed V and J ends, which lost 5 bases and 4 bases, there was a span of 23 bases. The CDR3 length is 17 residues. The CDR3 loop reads CASSRGVGVGMGTEAFF. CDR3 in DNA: TGTGCCAGCAGTCGGGGAGTTGGGGTTGGGATGGGCACTGAAGCTTTCTTT.

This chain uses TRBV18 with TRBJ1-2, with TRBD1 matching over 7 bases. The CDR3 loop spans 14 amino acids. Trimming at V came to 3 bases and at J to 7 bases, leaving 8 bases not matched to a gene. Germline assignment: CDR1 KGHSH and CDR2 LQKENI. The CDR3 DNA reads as TGTGCCAGCTCACCGGCGGGGCAGGGGGTTGGCTACACCTTC. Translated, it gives CASSPAGQGVGYTF.

The CDR3 loop is CASTLAGGRDTQYF. CDR3 in DNA: TGTGCCAGCACCCTGGCCGGGGGGCGTGATACGCAGTATTTT. The chain couples TRBV11-2 to TRBJ2-3; D is possibly TRBD2 (7 bases). Germline V gives CDR1 SGHAT, CDR2 FQNNGV. V lost 7 bases and J lost 6, with 17 bases in between. The CDR3 consists of 14 residues.

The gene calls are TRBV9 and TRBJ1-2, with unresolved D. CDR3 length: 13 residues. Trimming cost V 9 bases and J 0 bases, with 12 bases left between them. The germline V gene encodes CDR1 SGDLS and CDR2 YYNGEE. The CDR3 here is CAIQRSSNYGYTF. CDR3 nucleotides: TGTGCCATCCAAAGGAGTTCTAACTATGGCTACACCTTC. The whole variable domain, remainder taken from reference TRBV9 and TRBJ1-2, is DSGVTQTPKHLITATGQRVTLRCSPRSGDLSVYWYQQSLDQGLQFLIQYYNGEERAKGNILERFSAQQFPDLHSELNLSSLELGDSALYFCAIQRSSNYGYTFGSGTRLTVV.

As DNA, the CDR3 is TGTGCCAGCAGCGAGGGACAGTTTGGCAATCAGCCCCAGCATTTT. Translating it yields CASSEGQFGNQPQHF. The chain uses TRBV9 and TRBJ1-5; 7 positions match TRBD1. Germline lookup yields CDR1 SGDLS and CDR2 YYNGEE. Germline trimming cut 3 bases from V and 2 bases from J; bases unmatched to any gene: 5. The CDR3 covers 15 residues.

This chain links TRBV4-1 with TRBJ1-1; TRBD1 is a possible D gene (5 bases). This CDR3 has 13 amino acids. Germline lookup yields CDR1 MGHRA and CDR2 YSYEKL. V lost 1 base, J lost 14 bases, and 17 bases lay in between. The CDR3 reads CASSQGRQGLPFF. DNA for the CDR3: TGCGCCAGCAGCCAAGGACGGCAGGGCCTTCCCTTCTTT.

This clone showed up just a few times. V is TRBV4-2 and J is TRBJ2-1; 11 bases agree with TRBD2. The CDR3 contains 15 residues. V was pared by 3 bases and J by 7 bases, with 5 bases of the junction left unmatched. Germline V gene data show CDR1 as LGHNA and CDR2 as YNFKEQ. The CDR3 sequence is CASSQTSGAPNEQFF. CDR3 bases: TGTGCCAGCAGCCAGACTAGCGGGGCCCCTAATGAGCAGTTCTTC.

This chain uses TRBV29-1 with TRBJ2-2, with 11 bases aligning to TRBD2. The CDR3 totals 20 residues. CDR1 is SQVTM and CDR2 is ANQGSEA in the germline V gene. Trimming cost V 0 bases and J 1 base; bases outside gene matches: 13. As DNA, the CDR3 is TGCAGCGTTGAAGATCCCACCAAAATGACTAGCGGGGTGAACACCGGGGAGCTGTTTTTT. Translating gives CSVEDPTKMTSGVNTGELFF.

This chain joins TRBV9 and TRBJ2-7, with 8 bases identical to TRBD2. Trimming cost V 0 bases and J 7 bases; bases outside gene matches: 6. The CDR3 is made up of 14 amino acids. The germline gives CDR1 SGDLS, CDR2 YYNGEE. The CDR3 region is CASSVAGGPGEQYF. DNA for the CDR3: TGTGCCAGCAGCGTAGCGGGGGGGCCTGGAGAGCAGTACTTC.

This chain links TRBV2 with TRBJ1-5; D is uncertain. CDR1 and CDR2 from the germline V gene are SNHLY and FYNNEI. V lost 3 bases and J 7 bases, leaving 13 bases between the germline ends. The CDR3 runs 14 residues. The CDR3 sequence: CASSDPPRLQPQHF. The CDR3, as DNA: TGTGCCAGCAGTGATCCACCGCGCCTACAGCCCCAGCATTTT.

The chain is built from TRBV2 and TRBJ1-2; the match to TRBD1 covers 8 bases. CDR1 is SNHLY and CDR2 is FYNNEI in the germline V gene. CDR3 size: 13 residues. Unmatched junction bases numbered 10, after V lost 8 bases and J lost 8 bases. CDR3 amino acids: CASQGPRGRGYTF. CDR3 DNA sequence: TGTGCCAGCCAGGGCCCCAGGGGGCGCGGCTACACCTTC.

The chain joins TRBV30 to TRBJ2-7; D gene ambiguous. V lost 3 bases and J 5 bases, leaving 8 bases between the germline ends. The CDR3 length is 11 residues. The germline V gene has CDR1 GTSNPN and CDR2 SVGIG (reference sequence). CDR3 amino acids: CAWRHLDEQYF. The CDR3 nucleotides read TGTGCCTGGAGGCACTTGGACGAGCAGTACTTC. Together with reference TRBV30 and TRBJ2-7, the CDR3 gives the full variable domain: SQTIHQWPATLVQPVGSPLSLECTVEGTSNPNLYWYRQAAGRGLQLLFYSVGIGQISSEVPQNLSASRPQDRQFILSSKKLLLSDSGFYLCAWRHLDEQYFGPGTRLTVT.

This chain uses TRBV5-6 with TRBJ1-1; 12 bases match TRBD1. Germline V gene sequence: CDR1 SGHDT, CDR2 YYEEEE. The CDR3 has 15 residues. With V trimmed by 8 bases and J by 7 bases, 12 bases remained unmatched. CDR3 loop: CASVTGTGGRGEAFF. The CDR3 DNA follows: TGTGCCAGTGTTACCGGGACAGGGGGCAGGGGTGAAGCTTTCTTT.

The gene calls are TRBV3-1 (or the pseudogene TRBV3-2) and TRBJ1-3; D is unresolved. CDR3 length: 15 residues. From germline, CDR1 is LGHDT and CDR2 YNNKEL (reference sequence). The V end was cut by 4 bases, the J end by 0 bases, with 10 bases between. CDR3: CASSREAVSGNTIYF. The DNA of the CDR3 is TGTGCCAGCAGCCGGGAGGCGGTCTCTGGAAACACCATATATTTT.